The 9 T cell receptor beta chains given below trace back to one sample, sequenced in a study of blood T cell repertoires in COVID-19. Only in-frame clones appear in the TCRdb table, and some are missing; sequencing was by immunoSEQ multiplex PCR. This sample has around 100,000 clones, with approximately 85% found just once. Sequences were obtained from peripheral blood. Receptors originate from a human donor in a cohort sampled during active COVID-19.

The DNA of the CDR3 is TGCGCCAGCAGCCAAGATCAAGTAGCGGGGTTCACAGATACGCAGTATTTT. Its translation is CASSQDQVAGFTDTQYF. This chain links TRBV4-3 with TRBJ2-3, with TRBD2 matching over 8 bases. V was pared by 0 bases and J by 2 bases, with 7 bases of the junction left unmatched. CDR3 length equals 17 residues. Germline CDR1 reads LGHNA; CDR2 reads YSLEER.

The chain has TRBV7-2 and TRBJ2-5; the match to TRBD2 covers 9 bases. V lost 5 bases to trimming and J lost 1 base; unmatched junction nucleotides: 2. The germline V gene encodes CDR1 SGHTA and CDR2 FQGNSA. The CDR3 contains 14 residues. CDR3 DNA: TGTGCCAGCAGCCCGACTAGCGGCCAAGAGACCCAGTACTTC. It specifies CASSPTSGQETQYF. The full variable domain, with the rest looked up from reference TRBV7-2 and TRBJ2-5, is GAGVSQSPSNKVTEKGKDVELRCDPISGHTALYWYRQSLGQGLEFLIYFQGNSAPDKSGLPSDRFSAERTGGSVSTLTIQRTQQEDSAVYLCASSPTSGQETQYFGPGTRLLVL.

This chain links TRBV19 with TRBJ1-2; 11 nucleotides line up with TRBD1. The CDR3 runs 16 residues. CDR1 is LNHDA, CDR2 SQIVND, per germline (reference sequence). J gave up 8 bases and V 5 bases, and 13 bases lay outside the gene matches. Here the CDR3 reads CASSGGQGASKSGYTF. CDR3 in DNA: TGTGCCAGTAGTGGTGGACAGGGGGCGAGTAAAAGCGGCTACACCTTC.

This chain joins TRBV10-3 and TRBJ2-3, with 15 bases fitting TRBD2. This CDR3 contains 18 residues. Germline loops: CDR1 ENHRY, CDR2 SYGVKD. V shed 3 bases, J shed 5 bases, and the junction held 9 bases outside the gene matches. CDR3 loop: CAISDGTSGGPAIDTQYF. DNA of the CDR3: TGTGCCATCAGTGACGGGACTAGCGGGGGGCCAGCGATAGATACGCAGTATTTT.

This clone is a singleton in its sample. The DNA for the CDR3 is TGTGCCAGCAGCTCACATGGCGGTGCCTACGAGCAGTACTTC. It translates to CASSSHGGAYEQYF. The chain uses TRBV7-2 and TRBJ2-7; D is ambiguous. The V gene's germline CDR1 is SGHTA and CDR2 FQGNSA. Trimming took off 4 bases at V and 2 bases at J, with 12 bases between the two ends. This CDR3 spans 14 amino acids.

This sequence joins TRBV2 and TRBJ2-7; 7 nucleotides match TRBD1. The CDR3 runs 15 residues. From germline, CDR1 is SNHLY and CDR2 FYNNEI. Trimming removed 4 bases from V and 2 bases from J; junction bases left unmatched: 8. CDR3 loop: CASSGGQPDTYEQYF. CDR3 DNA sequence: TGTGCCAGCAGTGGGGGACAGCCCGACACCTACGAGCAGTACTTC.

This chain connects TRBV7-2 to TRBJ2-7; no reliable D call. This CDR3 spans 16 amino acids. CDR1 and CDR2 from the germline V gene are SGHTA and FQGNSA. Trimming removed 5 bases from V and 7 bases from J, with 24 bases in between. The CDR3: CASSTQIVSSVWEQYF. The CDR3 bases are TGTGCCAGCAGCACCCAAATAGTTAGCAGCGTGTGGGAGCAGTACTTC.

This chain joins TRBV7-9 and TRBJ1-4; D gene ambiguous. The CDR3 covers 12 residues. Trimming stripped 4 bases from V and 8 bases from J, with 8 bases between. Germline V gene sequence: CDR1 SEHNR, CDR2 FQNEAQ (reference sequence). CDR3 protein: CASSSWREKLFF. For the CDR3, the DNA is TGTGCCAGCAGCTCGTGGCGGGAAAAACTGTTTTTT.

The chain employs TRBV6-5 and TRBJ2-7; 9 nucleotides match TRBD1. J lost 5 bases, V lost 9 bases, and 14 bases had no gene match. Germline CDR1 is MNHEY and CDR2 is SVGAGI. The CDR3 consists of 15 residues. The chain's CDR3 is CASTTPGQGPNEQYF. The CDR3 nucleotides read TGTGCCAGTACGACACCGGGACAGGGACCCAACGAGCAGTACTTC.